In this sample, the clone carrying this TCR beta chain turned up once. No antigen is known for it. J was trimmed by 0 bases and V by 0 bases; bases with no gene match: 4. CDR1 is MGHDK, CDR2 SYGVNS, per germline. The CDR3 totals 16 residues. Sequenced by immunoSEQ multiplex PCR; TCRdb stores in-frame clones only, minus some. The sample lists approximately 340,000 clones; more than 60% were seen once. The source of the sample is a study of shared clonotypes between healthy human individuals. Overall study results and limits: Expectations were that clonotype sharing among donors would be affected by sequencing depth.

This rearrangement joins TRBV25-1 to TRBJ2-7; TRBD2 matches 8 bases. Sequencing input: memory CD4+ T cells sorted from blood. Regarding subset: CD45RA-negative fraction. This clonotype originated in a man aged 25-45 years in good health. The chain's CDR3 is CASSEYSGGSSYEQYF. CDR3 bases: TGTGCCAGCAGTGAATATTCGGGGGGGAGCTCCTACGAGCAGTACTTC.